This TCR beta chain originates from a study of cytomegalovirus exposure and HLA in healthy donors. Turning to this clone: Additional DNA sequences in this sample encode the identical CDR3.

The PCR made use of 60 Vbeta and 13 Jbeta primers. Only in-frame clones appear in the TCRdb table, and some are missing; sequencing was by immunoSEQ multiplex PCR. The data show about 130,000 clones, with about 74% seen just once and 4.3% held by the top ten. V shed 6 bases and J shed 2 bases, with 5 bases lying between them. CDR3 length equals 12 residues. Germline CDR1 reads SEHNR; CDR2 reads FQNEAQ (reference sequence). V and J are TRBV7-9 and TRBJ1-5, with no clear D. The sequence was collected from a man between 18 and 35 years old in good health and CMV-seropositive. Sequences were obtained from PBMCs. The CDR3 loop reads CASSSGNQPQHF. DNA for the CDR3: TGTGCCAGCAGTAGCGGCAATCAGCCCCAGCATTTT.